This passage covers 27 T cell receptor beta chains from one sample sequenced in a study of cytomegalovirus exposure and HLA in healthy donors. Researchers ran the PCR with 60 Vbeta and 13 Jbeta primers. The data were produced by immunoSEQ multiplex PCR, yet TCRdb's version contains in-frame clones alone and is incomplete. The table shows around 130,000 clones, with over 75% occurring only once. Sequenced input: PBMCs. These receptors all come from a middle-aged man in good health and CMV-seronegative.

The chain couples TRBV27 to TRBJ2-7, with 7 bases fitting TRBD2. Germline-derived CDR1 and CDR2 are MNHEY and SMNVEV (reference sequence). The junction had 2 bases not matched to a gene; V was cut back by 2 bases and J by 4 bases. There are 13 residues in the CDR3. The CDR3 DNA follows: TGTGCCAGCAGTTTAGGGGGGGAGTACGAGCAGTACTTC. Translating it yields CASSLGGEYEQYF.

V gene TRBV6-5 combines with J gene TRBJ2-2, with D hard to call. From germline, CDR1 is MNHEY and CDR2 SVGAGI. The CDR3 runs to 13 residues. V was shortened by 6 bases and J by 6 bases, with 11 bases between the two germline ends. The CDR3 DNA reads as TGTGCCAGCAGGCGCGACTTGGCCGGGGAGCTGTTTTTT. It is translated as CASRRDLAGELFF.

The rearrangement links TRBV18 to TRBJ1-6, with 7 bases that match TRBD1. With V trimmed by 4 bases and J by 7 bases, 4 bases remained unmatched. This CDR3 has 14 amino acids. Germline-derived CDR1 and CDR2 are KGHSH and LQKENI. The CDR3 is CASSQDRRNSPLHF. CDR3 DNA sequence: TGTGCCAGCTCACAGGACAGGAGAAATTCACCCCTCCACTTT. The full variable domain, in which reference TRBV18 and TRBJ1-6 provide the parts outside the CDR3, is NAGVMQNPRHLVRRRGQEARLRCSPMKGHSHVYWYRQLPEEGLKFMVYLQKENIIDESGMPKERFSAEFPKEGPSILRIQQVVRGDSAAYFCASSQDRRNSPLHFGNGTRLTVT.

This chain connects TRBV27 to TRBJ2-7, with 7 bases matching TRBD1. Germline V CDR1 and CDR2: MNHEY, SMNVEV (reference sequence). J gave up 1 base and V 1 base, and 7 bases lay outside the gene matches. This CDR3 comprises 16 residues. The CDR3 DNA reads TGTGCCAGCAGTTTATTAGGGGACAGACTGTCCTACGAGCAGTACTTC. Translated, it gives CASSLLGDRLSYEQYF.

The chain has TRBV6-5 and TRBJ2-7; 8 bases agree with TRBD1. The CDR3 is 14 residues long. The trim removed 6 bases at V and 2 bases at J, leaving 6 bases unmatched. Germline V gene sequence: CDR1 MNHEY, CDR2 SVGAGI. CDR3 in amino acids: CASSRDRSTYEQYF. CDR3 DNA sequence: TGTGCCAGCAGCCGGGACAGGTCGACCTACGAGCAGTACTTC.

The chain employs TRBV6-4 and TRBJ2-2; D unresolved. CDR3 length: 14 residues. The germline V and J ends were trimmed by 6 bases and 1 base, with 9 bases remaining between them. CDR1 is MRHNA and CDR2 is SNTAGT in the germline V gene. The DNA of the CDR3 is TGTGCCAGCAGCCCAGACTGGAACACCGGGGAGCTGTTTTTT. It yields the protein CASSPDWNTGELFF.

Turning to this clone: The sample carries other DNA sequences with the same CDR3. The chain has TRBV9 and TRBJ2-2; D is unresolved. The CDR3 spans 13 residues. The V gene lost 0 bases and the J gene lost 6 bases, with 6 bases spanning the gap. Germline CDR1 and CDR2: SGDLS and YYNGEE. The CDR3 DNA reads as TGTGCCAGCAGCGTAGTGGAGTCCGGGGAGCTGTTTTTT. Its protein product is CASSVVESGELFF.

The rearrangement uses TRBV5-1 and TRBJ1-2; D ambiguous. CDR1 is SGHRS, CDR2 YFSETQ, per germline. Trimming took 5 bases from V and 0 from J, leaving 11 bases between them. CDR3 length: 14 amino acids. The CDR3 here is CASSAGTSNYGYTF. CDR3 DNA sequence: TGCGCCAGCAGTGCGGGCACCTCTAACTATGGCTACACCTTC.

The chain employs TRBV6-5 and TRBJ1-5; the match to TRBD1 covers 8 bases. CDR1 is MNHEY and CDR2 is SVGAGI in the germline V gene. The CDR3 covers 14 residues. Trimming at V came to 6 bases and at J to 7 bases, leaving 8 bases not matched to a gene. The DNA of the CDR3 is TGTGCCAGCAGCCCAGACAGGGGAGGCCAGCCCCAGCATTTT. Translating gives CASSPDRGGQPQHF.

This chain connects TRBV2 to TRBJ1-6; 8 nucleotides match TRBD1. This CDR3 has 14 amino acids. The ends lost 7 bases at V and 7 bases at J; junction bases unmatched: 6. Germline V CDR1 and CDR2: SNHLY, FYNNEI. CDR3 region: CASTRDRLNSPLHF. The CDR3 nucleotides are TGTGCCAGCACCAGGGACAGGCTAAATTCACCCCTCCACTTT.

V is TRBV19 and J is TRBJ1-5; D gene unclear. Germline V gene data show CDR1 as LNHDA and CDR2 as SQIVND (reference sequence). This CDR3 region has 15 residues. The V and J ends lost 4 bases and 1 base respectively, with 11 bases between them. CDR3 in DNA: TGTGCCAGTAGTACGGGGAACCCAAGCAATCAGCCCCAGCATTTT. This encodes CASSTGNPSNQPQHF.

Here the CDR3 DNA reads TGTGCCAGTAGTATCCAAAGGACGCAGGGTCGCGAGCAGTACTTC. As protein: CASSIQRTQGREQYF. The chain couples TRBV19 to TRBJ2-7; D perhaps matches TRBD1 (5 bases). Trimming removed 3 bases at V and 6 bases at J, with 18 bases between. The CDR3 has 15 residues. CDR1 is LNHDA, CDR2 SQIVND, per germline (reference sequence).

This clone came up once. The chain joins TRBV30 to TRBJ1-6; D possibly corresponds to TRBD1 (6 bases). CDR3 length: 14 amino acids. The V gene's germline CDR1 is GTSNPN and CDR2 SVGIG (reference sequence). The V gene lost 3 bases and the J gene lost 7 bases, with 13 bases spanning the gap. Written as DNA, the CDR3 is TGTGCCTGGAGAGAAGGACAGCCAAATTCACCCCTCCACTTT. Protein product: CAWREGQPNSPLHF. Filled out from reference TRBV30 and TRBJ1-6, the complete variable domain reads SQTIHQWPATLVQPVGSPLSLECTVEGTSNPNLYWYRQAAGRGLQLLFYSVGIGQISSEVPQNLSASRPQDRQFILSSKKLLLSDSGFYLCAWREGQPNSPLHFGNGTRLTVT.

This clone turned up a few times. This chain uses TRBV6-5 with TRBJ2-6; weak D call: TRBD2 (5 bases). The CDR3 consists of 14 residues. CDR1 is MNHEY and CDR2 is SVGAGI in the germline V gene. Trimming left V 8 bases short and J 0 bases short, with 8 bases between. The CDR3 is CASHRDSGANVLTF. The CDR3 nucleotides read TGTGCCAGCCACCGGGACTCTGGGGCCAACGTCCTGACTTTC.

The chain combines TRBV5-1 with TRBJ2-1; D uncertain. The germline V and J ends were trimmed by 0 bases and 8 bases, with 9 bases remaining between them. This CDR3 spans 13 amino acids. CDR1 and CDR2 (germline): SGHRS, YFSETQ. CDR3 in amino acids: CASSLESRYEQFF. In nucleotides, the CDR3 is TGCGCCAGCAGCTTGGAATCGCGCTATGAGCAGTTCTTC.

J is TRBJ2-1 and V is TRBV9; 8 positions agree with TRBD2. Germline CDR1 reads SGDLS; CDR2 reads YYNGEE. The CDR3 runs 15 residues. V dropped 1 base and J dropped 4; count of bases not matched to a gene: 4. The CDR3 loop reads CASSVSSGEYNEQFF. In DNA, the CDR3 is TGTGCCAGCAGCGTAAGTAGCGGGGAGTACAATGAGCAGTTCTTC.

V is TRBV7-6 and J is TRBJ2-3; 7 nucleotides line up with TRBD2. J gave up 1 base and V 5 bases, and 0 bases lay outside the gene matches. This CDR3 is 13 amino acids long. The germline gives CDR1 SGHVS, CDR2 FNYEAQ. CDR3 DNA: TGTGCCAGCAGCGGGGGGGGCACAGATACGCAGTATTTT. Translated: CASSGGGTDTQYF.

The J gene is TRBJ2-7, the V gene TRBV9; tentative D call: TRBD2 (6 bases). This CDR3 is 15 amino acids long. Trimming removed 4 bases at V and 1 base at J, with 15 bases between. Germline CDR1 reads SGDLS; CDR2 reads YYNGEE. The CDR3 sequence is CASSPLSGGSYEQYF. The CDR3 DNA reads TGTGCCAGCAGCCCCCTTTCCGGGGGTTCCTACGAGCAGTACTTC.

The chain uses TRBV18 and TRBJ2-5; possibly TRBD2 for D (6 bases). Trimming left V 0 bases short and J 0 bases short, with 8 bases between. The CDR3 extends over 15 amino acids. Germline lookup yields CDR1 KGHSH and CDR2 LQKENI. CDR3 coding DNA: TGTGCCAGCTCACCACCGGGGGGAAACCAAGAGACCCAGTACTTC. Protein product: CASSPPGGNQETQYF. Supplemented by reference TRBV18 and TRBJ2-5, the full variable domain reads NAGVMQNPRHLVRRRGQEARLRCSPMKGHSHVYWYRQLPEEGLKFMVYLQKENIIDESGMPKERFSAEFPKEGPSILRIQQVVRGDSAAYFCASSPPGGNQETQYFGPGTRLLVL.

The chain links TRBV5-1 to TRBJ2-6; 7 positions match TRBD1. The CDR3 runs to 19 residues. CDR1 SGHRS and CDR2 YFSETQ come from the germline V gene. V lost 3 bases and J lost 1; bases outside the gene matches: 13. In nucleotides, the CDR3 is TGCGCCAGCAGCTCCTCAGGGGGAGCCTCGGGGTCTGGGGCCAACGTCCTGACTTTC. It is translated as CASSSSGGASGSGANVLTF.

This clone appeared a single time. V usage is TRBV30 and J usage is TRBJ2-1; 13 bases align to TRBD2. The ends lost 2 bases at V and 9 bases at J; junction bases unmatched: 10. Germline V lookup: CDR1 GTSNPN, CDR2 SVGIG (reference sequence). The CDR3 has 16 residues. The CDR3 nucleotides read TGTGCCTGGAGTCTCCAAACTAGCGGGAGGGCCGGTGAGCAGTTCTTC. As protein: CAWSLQTSGRAGEQFF.

The chain is built from TRBV6-5 and TRBJ1-3; D perhaps matches TRBD1 (6 bases). The germline V and J ends were trimmed by 1 base and 2 bases, with 12 bases remaining between them. The CDR3 spans 16 residues. Germline CDR1 MNHEY, CDR2 SVGAGI. The CDR3 spells CASSYFRGLPGNTIYF. In nucleotides, the CDR3 is TGTGCCAGCAGTTACTTCAGGGGACTACCTGGAAACACCATATATTTT.

The chain combines TRBV12-5 with TRBJ2-2; 7 bases are a match to TRBD2. Germline V CDR1 and CDR2: LGHNT, FRNRAP. Trimming at V came to 2 bases and at J to 3 bases, leaving 15 bases not matched to a gene. This CDR3 contains 19 residues. The CDR3 DNA reads as TGTGCTAGTGGTTTGACCCCGGGACGCGTGGGGAGGGACACCGGGGAGCTGTTTTTT. It specifies CASGLTPGRVGRDTGELFF. Supplemented by reference TRBV12-5 and TRBJ2-2, the full variable domain reads DARVTQTPRHKVTEMGQEVTMRCQPILGHNTVFWYRQTMMQGLELLAYFRNRAPLDDSGMPKDRFSAEMPDATLATLKIQPSEPRDSAVYFCASGLTPGRVGRDTGELFFGEGSRLTVL.

The V and J genes are TRBV4-1 and TRBJ1-1, with D uncertain. The CDR3 sequence is 13 residues long. Trimming cost V 0 bases and J 3 bases, with 5 bases left between them. CDR1 MGHRA and CDR2 YSYEKL come from the germline V gene. CDR3 in amino acids: CASSQDSYTEAFF. Here the CDR3 DNA reads TGCGCCAGCAGCCAAGACAGTTACACTGAAGCTTTCTTT.

Only one count was recorded for this clone. V gene TRBV5-1 combines with J gene TRBJ2-7, with D possibly TRBD2 on 6 matching bases. This CDR3 is built from 15 residues. Germline lookup yields CDR1 SGHRS and CDR2 YFSETQ. V was trimmed by 0 bases and J by 0 bases, leaving 10 bases between them. CDR3 residues: CASSLVPGSSYEQYF. CDR3 nucleotide sequence: TGCGCCAGCAGCTTGGTCCCCGGGAGCTCCTACGAGCAGTACTTC.

This chain joins TRBV30 and TRBJ1-3, with 8 bases identical to TRBD1. V dropped 1 base and J dropped 0; count of bases not matched to a gene: 11. The CDR3 totals 18 residues. Germline CDR1 GTSNPN, CDR2 SVGIG (reference sequence). CDR3 in DNA: TGTGCCTGGAGTGAAGTCCCGGGACAGGCCCACTCTGGAAACACCATATATTTT. It yields the protein CAWSEVPGQAHSGNTIYF.

The V call is TRBV4-3, the J call TRBJ2-7; 8 bases are a match to TRBD2. The germline V gene encodes CDR1 LGHNA and CDR2 YSLEER. After removal of 1 base from V and 4 bases from J, the junction contained 9 bases not matched to a gene. This CDR3 region has 16 residues. CDR3 loop: CASSQAEAGVGYEQYF. DNA for the CDR3: TGCGCCAGCAGCCAAGCGGAAGCGGGAGTAGGGTACGAGCAGTACTTC.